Listed below are T cell receptor beta chains from one sample, sequenced in a study of cytomegalovirus exposure and HLA in healthy donors. Clones were sequenced by immunoSEQ multiplex PCR, and TCRdb holds only the in-frame ones, with some missing. The sample holds 100,000 to 150,000 clones, approximately 84% seen once. The sequenced material came from PBMCs. The receptors come from a man younger than 30 in good health and CMV-seropositive. Each CDR3 is given with its conserved first and last residue. A D gene is named only where the DNA matches it firmly. Clone size is not always given. Where it is, it says once, few, many or a class for expanded clones.

NA	TRBV19	TRBJ2-5	NA	TGTGCCAGTAGTATAGACCACGCCGACAGGCGAGAAACCCAGTACTTC	CASSIDHADRRETQYF
NA	TRBV7-7	TRBJ1-5	TRBD1	TGTGCTAGCAGCCTAGATGGGACAGGAAGGTGCAATCAGCCCCAGCATTTT	CASSLDGTGRCNQPQHF
NA	TRBV10-2	TRBJ2-1	NA	TGCGCCAGCAGTGATGGTTTCGGCGGTGAGCAGTTCTTC	CASSDGFGGEQFF
NA	TRBV12-5	TRBJ1-5	TRBD1	TGTGCTAGTGGCCCCGGGACAGGGGGTCTTCAGCCCCAGCATTTT	CASGPGTGGLQPQHF
NA	TRBV7-8	TRBJ1-1	TRBD1	TGTGCCAGCAGCTTTAGGGGGCAGAGCACTGAAGCTTTCTTT	CASSFRGQSTEAFF
NA	TRBV7-8	TRBJ2-5	NA	TGTGCCAGCAGCTTAGCGCGGGTGGATAAGGGGACCCAGTACTTC	CASSLARVDKGTQYF
NA	TRBV9	TRBJ2-3	TRBD2	TGTGCCAGCAGCGTAGCGGGGGGGCTACGGGGCACAGATACGCAGTATTTT	CASSVAGGLRGTDTQYF
NA	TRBV7-2	TRBJ2-7	TRBD1	TGTGCCAGCAGCTCCACAGGGGTCTCCTACGAGCAGTACTTC	CASSSTGVSYEQYF
NA	TRBV12-5	TRBJ1-1	NA	TGTGCTAGTGGTTTCTACCGGGGATTTGGCAGACAGAACACTGAAGCTTTCTTT	CASGFYRGFGRQNTEAFF
NA	TRBV27	TRBJ2-3	NA	TGTGCCAGCCGGGTCGGCACAGATACGCAGTATTTT	CASRVGTDTQYF
NA	TRBV19	TRBJ2-7	NA	TGTGCCAGTAGTAAAGCACTTCCTTACGAGCAGTACTTC	CASSKALPYEQYF
NA	TRBV7-2	TRBJ1-2	TRBD1	TGTGCCAGCAGCTTAGCGCCAGGGACAGCATCTAACTATGGCTACACCTTC	CASSLAPGTASNYGYTF
NA	TRBV18	TRBJ2-7	TRBD1	TGTGCCAGCGCGGGGACAGGTGACGACTACGAGCAGTACTTC	CASAGTGDDYEQYF
NA	TRBV27	TRBJ1-2	TRBD1	TGTGCCAGCAGTTCTAAAAGACAGGGCTCCTACTATGGCTACACCTTC	CASSSKRQGSYYGYTF
NA	TRBV10-2	TRBJ1-6	TRBD1	TGCGCCAGTAGAGACAGGGATTCACCCCTCCACTTT	CASRDRDSPLHF
NA	TRBV6-4	TRBJ2-1	TRBD2	TGTGCCAGCAGTCCTAGCGGGACTTACAATGAGCAGTTCTTC	CASSPSGTYNEQFF
few	TRBV6-1	TRBJ2-1	NA	TGTGCCAGCAGCCAAGGGGAATACAATGAGCAGTTCTTC	CASSQGEYNEQFF
once	TRBV27	TRBJ2-2	TRBD2	TGTGCCAGCAAATTTGCGGGAGAGAGGGACACCGGGGAGCTGTTTTTT	CASKFAGERDTGELFF
once	TRBV19	TRBJ1-2	NA	TGTGCCAGTAGTATTCGGTTGAACAGGGAACAATATGGCTACACCTTC	CASSIRLNREQYGYTF
NA	TRBV4-3	TRBJ1-2	TRBD1	TGCGCCAGCAGCCCGGGGACAGGGGCGTATGGCTACACCTTC	CASSPGTGAYGYTF
NA	TRBV15	TRBJ2-7	NA	TGTGCCACCAGCAGCCTCACTAACGAGCAGTACTTC	CATSSLTNEQYF
NA	TRBV15	TRBJ1-2	NA	TGTGCCACCAGCAGAGATTGGGGAGGAGGCTACACCTTC	CATSRDWGGGYTF
NA	TRBV2	TRBJ2-7	TRBD1	TGTGCCAGCAGGACAGGGACAGGTTTCTACGAGCAGTACTTC	CASRTGTGFYEQYF
once	TRBV7-2	TRBJ2-5	TRBD2	TGTGCCAGCAGTCCGATAGCGGGGGGACGGACGAAAGAGACCCAGTACTTC	CASSPIAGGRTKETQYF
NA	TRBV19	TRBJ2-3	NA	TGTGCCAGTAGTACCCAAGAATTGGCTAGCACAGATACGCAGTATTTT	CASSTQELASTDTQYF
NA	TRBV18	TRBJ2-7	TRBD2	TGTGCCAGCTCACAAGAAGGGAGGGCCTACGAGCAGTACTTC	CASSQEGRAYEQYF
few	TRBV5-4	TRBJ2-1	TRBD1	TGTGCCAGCAGCCGGGACAGGGGCGAATACAATGAGCAGTTCTTC	CASSRDRGEYNEQFF
NA	TRBV19	TRBJ1-3	TRBD1	TGTGCCAGTAGTAGAGGGACAGTTCTCCAGAGCTCTGGAAACACCATATATTTT	CASSRGTVLQSSGNTIYF
NA	TRBV5-6	TRBJ1-1	NA	TGTGCCAGCAGCTTGATGGACAGAAAAGCTTTCTTT	CASSLMDRKAFF
NA	TRBV7-2	TRBJ1-5	NA	TGTGCCAGCAGCGTACCCGGGGGGACAATCCATTTT	CASSVPGGTIHF
NA	TRBV7-2	TRBJ1-2	TRBD1	TGTGCCAGCAGCTCCGGGACAGGGTCCCCTTATGGCTACACCTTC	CASSSGTGSPYGYTF
once	TRBV4-2	TRBJ1-1	NA	TGTGCCAGCAGCCAAGACAGGATAAACACTGAAGCTTTCTTT	CASSQDRINTEAFF
NA	TRBV2	TRBJ1-1	NA	TGTGCCAGCAATGCAGGAAATACTGAAGCTTTCTTT	CASNAGNTEAFF
few	TRBV7-8	TRBJ1-3	TRBD1	TGTGCCAGCAGCTTAGAAAGGACAGGGGGGTTGGACACCATATATTTT	CASSLERTGGLDTIYF
NA	TRBV6-5	TRBJ2-3	NA	TGTGCCAGCAGTTACTCGAGACAGCATACGCAGTATTTT	CASSYSRQHTQYF
NA	TRBV4-3	TRBJ2-3	TRBD2	TGCGCCAGCAGCCAAGAGGGGACTAGCGGGAGTGGCACGCAGTATTTT	CASSQEGTSGSGTQYF
NA	TRBV11-2	TRBJ2-3	TRBD2	TGTGCCAGCAGCTTAGAAATAGCGGGGGGTGGAGATACGCAGTATTTT	CASSLEIAGGGDTQYF
NA	TRBV4-1	TRBJ2-6	TRBD1	TGCGCCAGCAGCCAAGGGGCACAGGGGGCTCGTGCCAACGTCCTGACTTTC	CASSQGAQGARANVLTF
NA	TRBV4-3	TRBJ2-5	NA	TGCGCCAGCAGCCAAAGCCAGGCGGAGACCCAGTACTTC	CASSQSQAETQYF
NA	TRBV7-2	TRBJ2-5	TRBD2	TGTGCCAGCAGCTTTATCGCGGGGGGGCGAGAGACCCAGTACTTC	CASSFIAGGRETQYF
few	TRBV2	TRBJ1-5	NA	TGTGCCAGCAGTGGACAGTTCAATCAGCCCCAGCATTTT	CASSGQFNQPQHF
NA	TRBV18	TRBJ2-7	NA	TGTGCCAGCTCACCGGGCTCCGCCTACGAGCAGTACTTC	CASSPGSAYEQYF
NA	TRBV7-2	TRBJ2-1	TRBD1	TGTGCCAGCAGCGCAGCCGGACAGGGGGCGAATGGGTTCTTC	CASSAAGQGANGFF
few	TRBV4-3	TRBJ2-2	TRBD2	TGCGCCAGCAGCCAGGGACTATTCTCCGGGGAGCTGTTTTTT	CASSQGLFSGELFF
NA	TRBV27	TRBJ2-7	NA	TGTGCCAGCAGTTTAGGGGCTTCCTACGAGCAGTACTTC	CASSLGASYEQYF
NA	TRBV10-2	TRBJ1-2	NA	TGCGCCAGCAGCGTCGACATTTTTTCCGGTGGCTACACCTTC	CASSVDIFSGGYTF
few	TRBV19	TRBJ1-4	NA	TGTGCCAGTAGTAACCGGAGGATTGGGGATGAAAAACTGTTTTTT	CASSNRRIGDEKLFF
once	TRBV30	TRBJ1-6	TRBD1	TGTGCCTGGAGTGTAACAGGGGGCGGTTCACCCCTCCACTTT	CAWSVTGGGSPLHF
few	TRBV6-1	TRBJ2-7	TRBD2	TGTGCCAGCAGTGAGGGGGCGGGGGGTGCCTACGAGCAGTACTTC	CASSEGAGGAYEQYF
NA	TRBV7-9	TRBJ2-3	TRBD2	TGTGCCAGCAGAGATAGCGGGAGGTTTACAGATACGCAGTATTTT	CASRDSGRFTDTQYF
NA	TRBV7-2	TRBJ2-5	NA	TGTGCCAGCAGCTTATCGGGTGGACAACAGAAAGAGACCCAGTACTTC	CASSLSGGQQKETQYF
NA	TRBV29-1	TRBJ2-1	TRBD1	TGCAGCGTTGGAGGACAGGCGACCCTCCGCGAGCAGTTCTTC	CSVGGQATLREQFF
NA	TRBV7-2	TRBJ2-2	NA	TGTGCCAGCAGTTCTATCACAGGGTCCGGGGAGCTGTTTTTT	CASSSITGSGELFF